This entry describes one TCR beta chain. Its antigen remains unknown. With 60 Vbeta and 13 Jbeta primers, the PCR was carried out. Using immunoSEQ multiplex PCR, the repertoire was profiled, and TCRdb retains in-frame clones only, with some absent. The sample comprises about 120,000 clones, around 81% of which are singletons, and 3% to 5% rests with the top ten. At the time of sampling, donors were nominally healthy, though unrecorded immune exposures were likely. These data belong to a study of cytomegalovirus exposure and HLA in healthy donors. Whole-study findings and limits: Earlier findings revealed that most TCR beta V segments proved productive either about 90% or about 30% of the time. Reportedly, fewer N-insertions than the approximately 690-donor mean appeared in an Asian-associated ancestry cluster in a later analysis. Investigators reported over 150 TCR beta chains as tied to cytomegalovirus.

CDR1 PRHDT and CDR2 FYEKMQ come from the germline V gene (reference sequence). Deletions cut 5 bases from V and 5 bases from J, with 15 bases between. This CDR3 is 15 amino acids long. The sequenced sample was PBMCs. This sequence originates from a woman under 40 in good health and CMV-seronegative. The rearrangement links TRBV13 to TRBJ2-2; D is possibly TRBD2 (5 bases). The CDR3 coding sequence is TGTGCCAGCAGCCATAAAAGACGGAGGACCGGGGAGCTGTTTTTT. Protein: CASSHKRRRTGELFF.